This TCR beta chain was documented in a study of shared clonotypes between healthy human individuals. Assay: immunoSEQ multiplex PCR; the TCRdb copy retains only in-frame clones and omits some. The data hold about 1.4 million clones, with over 95% observed a single time. Study findings and constraints: Clonotypes that were shared across four donors made up approximately 5% of naive CD4 clonotypes. Memory subsets generally showed lower estimated richness than naive subsets.

Regarding this clone: Its antigen remains unidentified.

The germline CDR1 and CDR2 sequences are GTSNPN and SVGIG (reference sequence). The CDR3 has 15 amino acids. The J segment lost 8 bases and the V segment lost 2 bases, leaving 7 bases of the junction unmatched. The specimen was naive CD4+ T cells sorted from blood. Subset: CD45RA+ positively selected. The receptor was derived from a man under 40 in good health. The rearrangement joins TRBV30 to TRBJ1-4, with 11 bases identical to TRBD1. The CDR3: CAWSPLDRGQEKLFF. The CDR3 bases are TGTGCCTGGAGTCCGTTGGACAGGGGGCAAGAAAAACTGTTTTTT.